Shown below are 13 T cell receptor beta chains from a single sample sequenced in a study of T cell repertoires in ileal Crohn's disease. Sequencing used immunoSEQ multiplex PCR; TCRdb keeps in-frame clones, though not all of them. The sample contains about 4,700 clones, approximately 82% of which appear only once. The sample taken for sequencing was ileal tissue. These receptors were obtained from an adult with Crohn's disease.

The rearrangement joins TRBV5-4 to TRBJ2-7; D possibly corresponds to TRBD1 (6 bases). The CDR3 loop spans 15 amino acids. Germline assignment: CDR1 SGHNT and CDR2 YYREEE (reference sequence). V gave up 1 base and J gave up 0 bases, with 11 bases separating them. CDR3 nucleotide sequence: TGTGCCAGCAGCTTGATGGGGGCTCTCTCCTACGAGCAGTACTTC. It yields the protein CASSLMGALSYEQYF.

Remarks on this clone: This specimen includes other DNA sequences encoding the same CDR3. V is TRBV2 and J is TRBJ2-2, with D possibly TRBD1 on 5 matching bases. CDR1 and CDR2 (germline): SNHLY, FYNNEI. The CDR3 spans 12 residues. V shed 4 bases and J shed 6 bases, with 6 bases lying between them. The CDR3 sequence: CASSVRAGELFF. Written as DNA, the CDR3 is TGTGCCAGCAGTGTCAGGGCCGGGGAGCTGTTTTTT.

The chain combines TRBV11-2 with TRBJ1-4, with a weak D call TRBD1 (5 bases). Germline lookup yields CDR1 SGHAT and CDR2 FQNNGV. This CDR3 region has 14 residues. V was clipped by 1 base and J by 5 bases, with 8 bases between them. For the CDR3, the DNA is TGTGCCAGCAGCTTAGTCGGGGGAAATGAAAAACTGTTTTTT. This translates into CASSLVGGNEKLFF.

The chain uses TRBV10-2 and TRBJ2-7; D is ambiguous. V gave up 6 bases and J gave up 7 bases, with 16 bases separating them. Germline values: CDR1 WSHSY, CDR2 SAAADI. CDR3 length: 13 amino acids. CDR3 sequence (DNA): TGCGCCAGCAGCCCATCTGGGCCTGAGGAGCAGTACTTC. Protein: CASSPSGPEEQYF.

V is TRBV5-1 and J is TRBJ2-1; weak D call: TRBD2 (5 bases). The germline V gene encodes CDR1 SGHRS and CDR2 YFSETQ. CDR3 length equals 14 residues. V was pared by 5 bases and J by 0 bases, with 9 bases between. CDR3 region: CASRTAGSYNEQFF. The CDR3 DNA is TGCGCCAGCAGAACGGCGGGCTCCTACAATGAGCAGTTCTTC.

The chain uses TRBV7-9 and TRBJ1-1, with no clear D. Trimming removed 1 base from V and 5 bases from J, with 8 bases in between. The CDR3 sequence is 13 residues long. Germline V CDR1 and CDR2: SEHNR, FQNEAQ (reference sequence). Here the CDR3 DNA reads TGTGCCAGCAGCTTAGAGGAGTGGACTGAAGCTTTCTTT. Protein: CASSLEEWTEAFF.

The chain joins TRBV11-2 to TRBJ1-1; D remains ambiguous. CDR1 is SGHAT and CDR2 is FQNNGV in the germline V gene. V was trimmed by 3 bases and J by 3 bases, leaving 8 bases between them. This CDR3 comprises 13 residues. CDR3 sequence (DNA): TGTGCCAGCAGCTTCCTCGGAGACACTGAAGCTTTCTTT. It encodes CASSFLGDTEAFF.

V gene TRBV5-5 combines with J gene TRBJ1-2, with 8 nucleotides matching TRBD1. V gave up 4 bases and J gave up 3 bases; unmatched junction bases: 8. Germline assignment: CDR1 SGHKS and CDR2 YYEKEE (reference sequence). The CDR3 is made up of 15 amino acids. This CDR3 reads CASSRQGRPDYGYTF. The CDR3 region has the DNA TGTGCCAGCAGCCGACAGGGGCGCCCGGACTATGGCTACACCTTC.

The chain couples TRBV4-1 to TRBJ2-3; 7 bases are shared with TRBD1. After removal of 4 bases from V and 2 bases from J, the junction contained 6 bases not matched to a gene. This CDR3 spans 15 amino acids. Germline lookup yields CDR1 MGHRA and CDR2 YSYEKL. CDR3 protein: CASSRMTGSTDTQYF. CDR3 nucleotides: TGCGCCAGCAGCCGGATGACAGGGTCCACAGATACGCAGTATTTT.

This chain joins TRBV9 and TRBJ1-1, with 8 bases identical to TRBD1. The CDR3 runs 13 residues. Germline assignment: CDR1 SGDLS and CDR2 YYNGEE. With V trimmed by 4 bases and J by 4 bases, 3 bases remained unmatched. The CDR3 DNA reads as TGTGCCAGCAGCCTGACAGGGGTCACTGAAGCTTTCTTT. Translated, it gives CASSLTGVTEAFF.

This clone showed up just a few times. The gene calls are TRBV7-7 and TRBJ1-1; a possible D gene is TRBD1 (5 bases). Germline loops: CDR1 SSHAT, CDR2 FNYEAQ (reference sequence). The V end was cut by 3 bases, the J end by 3 bases, with 8 bases between. The CDR3 is 13 residues long. The CDR3 DNA is TGTGCCAGCAGCTTCGACAGAGACACTGAAGCTTTCTTT. It translates to CASSFDRDTEAFF.

V usage is TRBV7-8 and J usage is TRBJ1-2, with a weak D call TRBD1 (5 bases). The CDR3 consists of 17 residues. CDR1 and CDR2 from the germline V gene are SGHVS and FQNEAQ. Trimming cost V 2 bases and J 2 bases, with 18 bases left between them. This CDR3 reads CASSLRRRGGSNYGYTF. In DNA form, the CDR3 reads TGTGCCAGCAGCTTAAGGCGGCGGGGGGGTTCGAACTATGGCTACACCTTC. The whole variable domain, filled in from reference TRBV7-8 and TRBJ1-2, reads GAGVSQSPRYKVAKRGQDVALRCDPISGHVSLFWYQQALGQGPEFLTYFQNEAQLDKSGLPSDRFFAERPEGSVSTLKIQRTQQEDSAVYLCASSLRRRGGSNYGYTFGSGTRLTVV.

This clone was observed a few times. This chain uses TRBV6-7 with TRBJ1-4; 9 bases are shared with TRBD1. TRBV6-7 is flagged as an ORF with uncertain function. With 5 bases clipped from V and 4 bases from J, the junction kept 20 bases outside the gene matches. This CDR3 comprises 20 residues. CDR3 region: CASSKLRRSGTGRVNEKLFF. The DNA of the CDR3 is TGTGCCAGCAGTAAATTACGACGATCCGGGACAGGGAGAGTTAATGAAAAACTGTTTTTT.